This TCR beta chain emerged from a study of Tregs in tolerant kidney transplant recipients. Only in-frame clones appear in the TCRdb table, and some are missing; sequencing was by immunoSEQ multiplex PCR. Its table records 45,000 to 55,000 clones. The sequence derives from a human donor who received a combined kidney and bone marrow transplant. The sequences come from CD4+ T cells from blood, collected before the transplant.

The part of the CDR3 DNA that was read is TGTGCCAGCAGTGGACAGGGTAACGGGGAG. This codes for CASSGQGNGE. The complete CDR3 sequence is CASSGQGNGELFF. The gene calls are TRBV6-2 or TRBV6-3 and TRBJ2-2; TRBD1 aligns across 8 bases. Read coverage stops 3 residues before the CDR3 terminus; the germline J gene supplies the remainder. Germline assignment: CDR1 MNHEY and CDR2 SVGEGT. The junction had 3 bases not matched to a gene; V was cut back by 5 bases and J by 7 bases. The length of the CDR3 is 13 residues.